The 10 T cell receptor beta chains below were found in one sample sequenced in a study of cytomegalovirus exposure and HLA in healthy donors. 13 Jbeta primers and 60 Vbeta primers were used for the PCR. The assay was immunoSEQ multiplex PCR, and TCRdb's table has in-frame clones only and misses some. The sample shows around 200,000 clones, approximately 86% of them seen only once. Input material: PBMCs. These receptors all come from a woman aged 25 to 45 in good health and CMV-seronegative.

The rearrangement uses TRBV9 and TRBJ2-5; tentatively, D is TRBD2 (5 bases). Per germline, CDR1 SGDLS and CDR2 YYNGEE. The CDR3 is 15 residues long. V lost 4 bases, J lost 4 bases, and 17 bases lay in between. The CDR3 nucleotides are TGTGCCAGCAGCTCTCTCGGGATTGGGCCAGAGACCCAGTACTTC. The encoded protein is CASSSLGIGPETQYF.

The V gene is TRBV7-9, the J gene TRBJ1-1; the D gene is possibly TRBD1 (5 bases). The CDR3 sequence is 15 residues long. V shed 0 bases and J shed 7 bases, with 15 bases lying between them. CDR1 and CDR2 (germline): SEHNR, FQNEAQ (reference sequence). The DNA for the CDR3 is TGTGCCAGCAGCTTAGCAGGGGCAGATGTAAGTGAAGCTTTCTTT. Its translation is CASSLAGADVSEAFF.

The CDR3 here is CASSPRTGGPYEQYF. Here the CDR3 DNA reads TGTGCCAGCAGCCCTAGGACAGGCGGGCCCTACGAGCAGTACTTC. V usage is TRBV7-8 and J usage is TRBJ2-7, with 7 bases that match TRBD1. V dropped 5 bases and J dropped 2; count of bases not matched to a gene: 9. CDR1 SGHVS and CDR2 FQNEAQ come from the germline V gene. The CDR3 contains 15 residues.

This clone appeared a single time. The chain combines TRBV6-1 with TRBJ1-6, with no clear D. Per the germline V gene, CDR1 is MNHNS and CDR2 is SASEGT. CDR3 length: 13 residues. Trimming took off 3 bases at V and 9 bases at J, with 9 bases between the two ends. CDR3 sequence: CASSDLTSSPLHF. Written as DNA, the CDR3 is TGTGCCAGCAGTGACCTGACAAGTTCACCCCTCCACTTT.

V and J are TRBV5-1 and TRBJ2-3, with TRBD2 matching 10 bases. The length of the CDR3 is 14 residues. CDR1 and CDR2 from the germline V gene are SGHRS and YFSETQ. The V and J ends lost 4 bases and 4 bases, in that order; junction bases with no gene match: 3. CDR3 region: CASSQAGGPDTQYF. The CDR3 bases are TGCGCCAGCAGCCAAGCGGGAGGGCCAGATACGCAGTATTTT.

This chain links TRBV2 with TRBJ1-2; no clear D gene. The CDR3 runs to 13 residues. The germline V and J ends were trimmed by 2 bases and 3 bases, with 7 bases remaining between them. Germline loops: CDR1 SNHLY, CDR2 FYNNEI. CDR3 sequence (DNA): TGTGCCAGCAGTGAAAACTTTGACTATGGCTACACCTTC. It is translated as CASSENFDYGYTF.

The chain joins TRBV5-1 to TRBJ1-1, with 11 nucleotides matching TRBD1. The V segment lost 2 bases and the J segment 5 bases; nucleotides outside the gene matches: 5. The CDR3 extends over 15 amino acids. The germline V gene encodes CDR1 SGHRS and CDR2 YFSETQ. The DNA of the CDR3 is TGCGCCAGCAGCTTCACAGGACAGGGGGCAACTGAAGCTTTCTTT. It encodes CASSFTGQGATEAFF.

To note about this clone: One junction end disagrees with the germline gene, perhaps due to a read error. The chain recombines TRBV7-2 with TRBJ2-1, with a possible D match to TRBD2 (5 bases). The CDR3 sequence is 12 residues long. Germline CDR1 is SGHTA and CDR2 is FQGNSA. The CDR3 is CASSLAFGDYLF. The CDR3 DNA reads as TGTGCCAGCAGCTTAGCGTTTGGAGACTACCTCTTC.

V is TRBV18 and J is TRBJ2-5; 9 nucleotides agree with TRBD1. J gave up 4 bases and V 3 bases, and 3 bases lay outside the gene matches. CDR1 KGHSH and CDR2 LQKENI come from the germline V gene. The CDR3 length is 14 residues. CDR3 protein: CASSPSGQGETQYF. The CDR3 DNA reads TGTGCCAGCTCACCCTCGGGACAGGGAGAGACCCAGTACTTC.

Remarks on this clone: Other nucleotide sequences from this sample produce the same CDR3. The V gene is TRBV7-8, the J gene TRBJ1-1; D is unresolved. CDR3 size: 12 residues. Germline V gives CDR1 SGHVS, CDR2 FQNEAQ. Trimming took 2 bases from V and 7 from J, leaving 8 bases between them. In nucleotides, the CDR3 is TGTGCCAGCAGCTTAACCAGAGGTGAAGCTTTCTTT. As protein: CASSLTRGEAFF.